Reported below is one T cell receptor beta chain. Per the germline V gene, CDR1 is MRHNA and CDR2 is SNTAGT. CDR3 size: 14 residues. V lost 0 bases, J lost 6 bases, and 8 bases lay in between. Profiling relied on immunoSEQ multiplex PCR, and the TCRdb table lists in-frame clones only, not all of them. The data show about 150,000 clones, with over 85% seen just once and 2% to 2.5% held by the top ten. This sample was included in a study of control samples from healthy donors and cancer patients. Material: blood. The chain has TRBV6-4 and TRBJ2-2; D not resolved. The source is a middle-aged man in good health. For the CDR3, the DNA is TGTGCCAGCAGTGACTCCCCGGATCCCGGGGAGCTGTTTTTT. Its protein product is CASSDSPDPGELFF.